A single T cell receptor (beta chain) is shown here with its context. What it binds is not known. Patients had chemo-refractory metastatic non-small-cell lung cancer and received focal radiation plus CTLA-4 blockade that used ipilimumab. CDR3 length equals 14 residues. Per the germline V gene, CDR1 is MNHEY and CDR2 is SMNVEV (reference sequence). V lost 3 bases to trimming and J lost 7 bases, with 13 bases between them. The repertoire was sequenced with immunoSEQ multiplex PCR; TCRdb's copy has only in-frame clones and lacks some. The sample includes tens of thousands of clones, 84% of them seen just once. The record originates from a study of radiotherapy plus CTLA-4 blockade in lung cancer. Study background: Objective responses occurred in about a sixth of patients; about 31% had disease control.

General study points: Among reported predictors of response, early blood T cell clone dynamics with interferon-beta performed best. After treatment with radiotherapy plus ipilimumab, TCR clones that came from the tumor expanded in blood.

V gene TRBV27 combines with J gene TRBJ1-5, with D unclear. This sample comprised peripheral blood, obtained from a patient treated with radiotherapy plus ipilimumab. This TCR came from a human donor with non-small cell lung cancer whose response to radiotherapy plus ipilimumab could not be evaluated. In DNA, the CDR3 is TGTGCCAGCAGTTTGGAGGGTGGTAACCAGCCCCAGCATTTT. As protein: CASSLEGGNQPQHF.